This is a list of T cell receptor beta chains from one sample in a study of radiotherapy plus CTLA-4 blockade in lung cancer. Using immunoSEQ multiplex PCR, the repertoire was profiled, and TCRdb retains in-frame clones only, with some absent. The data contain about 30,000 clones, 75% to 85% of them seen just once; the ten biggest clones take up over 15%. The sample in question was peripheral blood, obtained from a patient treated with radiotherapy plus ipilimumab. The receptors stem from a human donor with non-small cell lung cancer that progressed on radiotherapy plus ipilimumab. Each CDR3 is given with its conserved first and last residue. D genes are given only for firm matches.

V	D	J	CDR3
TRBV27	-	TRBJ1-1	CASSFLGAYTEAFF
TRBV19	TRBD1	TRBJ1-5	CASTRTGGYSNQPQHF
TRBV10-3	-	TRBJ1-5	CAISSGGMYQPQHF
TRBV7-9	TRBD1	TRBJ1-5	CASSLALPGQGARQPQHF
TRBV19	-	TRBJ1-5	CASSMSVWTVNQPQHF
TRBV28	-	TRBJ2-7	CASSFRGADSYEQYF
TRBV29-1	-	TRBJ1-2	CSAEEWQGVVNYGYTF
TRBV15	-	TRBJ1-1	CATSSRVAEAFF
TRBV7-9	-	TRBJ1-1	CASSGPFKIETGFVAFF
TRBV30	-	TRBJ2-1	CAWSSGGSGYNEQFF
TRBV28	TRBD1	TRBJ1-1	CASSLGQGANTEAFF
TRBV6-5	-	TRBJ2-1	CASSYGPGQYNEQFF
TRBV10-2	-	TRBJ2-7	CASSTAYEQYF
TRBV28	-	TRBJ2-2	CASSLKGTLGGLFF
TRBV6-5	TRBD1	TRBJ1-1	CASRQGARNTEAFF
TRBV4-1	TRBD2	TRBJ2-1	CASRQRGGTSGNEQFF
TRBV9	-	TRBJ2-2	CASSVGPGSDTGELFF
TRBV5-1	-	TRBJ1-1	CASSQGGGMIMNTEAFF
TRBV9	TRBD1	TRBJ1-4	CASSVADRVGKLFF
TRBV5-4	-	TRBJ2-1	CASSLGTGTYNEQFF
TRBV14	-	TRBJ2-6	CASSQVLGSGANVLTF
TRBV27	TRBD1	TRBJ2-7	CASSFPGTGLYEQYF
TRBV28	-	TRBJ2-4	CASSAPGRPKNIQYF
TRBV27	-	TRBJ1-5	CASRPQGSNQPQHF
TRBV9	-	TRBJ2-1	CASSEGVTEQFF
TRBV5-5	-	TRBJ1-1	CASSSTWGDTEAFF
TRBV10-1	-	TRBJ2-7	CASSERGGPPGSDEQYF
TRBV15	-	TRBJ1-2	CATSREGNRANYGYTF
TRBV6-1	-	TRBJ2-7	CASRDGQYYEQYF
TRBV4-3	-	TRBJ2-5	CASSQVGAPMETQYF
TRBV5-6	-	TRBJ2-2	CASSLVLGELFF
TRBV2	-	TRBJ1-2	CASVTVGTHYGYTF
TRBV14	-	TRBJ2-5	CASSRTLAETQYF
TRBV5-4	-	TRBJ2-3	CASSFQGAGTDTQYF
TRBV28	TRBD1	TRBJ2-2	CASSSIPMTGGIAGELFF
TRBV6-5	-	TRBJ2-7	CATRDGAYEQYF
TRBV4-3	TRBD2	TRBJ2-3	CASSQDVSGGWTDTQYF
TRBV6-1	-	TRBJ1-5	CASSERENQPQHF
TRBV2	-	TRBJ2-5	CASSPWTEQETQYF
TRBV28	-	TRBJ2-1	CASSQDVGAYNEQFF
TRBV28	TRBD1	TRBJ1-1	CASSPEGQGDTEAFF
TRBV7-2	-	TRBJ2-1	CASSLVPNNEQFF
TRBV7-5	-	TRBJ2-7	CVRSWDPPYEQYF
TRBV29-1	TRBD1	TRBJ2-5	CSVRGGQEETQYF
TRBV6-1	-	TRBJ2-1	CASNLDQYNEQFF
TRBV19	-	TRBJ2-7	CASSIVGVRYEQYF